This T cell receptor (beta chain) was sequenced for a study of a mutant IDH1 vaccine in newly diagnosed glioma (dated by TCRdb to about 2021). At the level of the whole study: Eight vaccinations were administered to patients in weeks 1, 3, 5, 7, 11, 15, 19 and 23, corresponding to visits V03 through V10. Vaccination was initiated 4-6 weeks after radiotherapy alone, or concurrently with temozolomide cycles in the chemotherapy-containing groups. The roughly 32 treated patients were 62.5% male and approximately 40% female, with a mean age of approximately 40 years. Prior to enrollment, patients had been given standard therapy consisting of radiotherapy alone, temozolomide alone, or radiochemotherapy with temozolomide, with the combination given to most patients. Peripheral blood samples were drawn at six visits, namely V03 (baseline), V05, V07, V10, V12 and V13. For exploratory analyses, fewer than 30 treated patients had longitudinal TCRB deep sequencing done wherever samples were available.

To note about this clone: Its binding antigen is unknown. No much larger clone exists at a distance of one base, and base qualities are not known.

This specimen's time point label, interpreted: week 11, during vaccination. Each vaccine dose was 300 ug of a 20-mer mutant IDH1 peptide in Montanide, given subcutaneously with topical imiquimod. Donors had newly diagnosed WHO grade 3 or 4 IDH1-mutant astrocytomas with loss of nuclear ATRX. The samples were drawn from NOA16, a multicentre, single-arm, open-label phase I trial in Germany that tested a mutant IDH1 peptide vaccine in humans for the first time. Genomic DNA for TCRB sequencing was extracted from EDTA blood using the DNeasy Blood and Tissue Kit. After removal of 3 bases from V and 2 bases from J, the junction retains 3 bases not matched to a gene. Including cysteine and phenylalanine, the CDR3 has 14 amino acids. The CDR3 DNA has 42 bases and is translated from base 1. CDR1 and CDR2 are drawn from the germline V gene (reference sequence): LNHDA, SQIVND. What the research found in general, with its limitations: PBMC samples for TCRB deep sequencing were selected based on availability. According to the authors, sample limitations meant that analyses of patient blood samples could not be reproduced. Across multiple MHC alleles, vaccine-induced immune responses were seen in more than 80% of patients. No apparent relationship was observed between pseudoprogression and alterations in the top peripheral T cell clonotypes detected by TCRB sequencing.

The library was built by means of the immunoSEQ multiplex PCR assay. Following the manufacturer's protocol, the hsTCRB Kit was used to amplify rearranged TCR beta chain sequences. Sequencing of TCRB libraries was carried out on an Illumina MiSeq. As for the authors' bioinformatics: Demultiplexing, trimming and gene mapping were performed with the kit vendor's proprietary platform. TCRdb retrieved this table from immuneACCESS and kept in-frame rearrangements only. Not all clones are present; in checked studies, unresolved V genes account for under half, and no reason is known for the remainder. The DNA gave D and trimming, while V, J and clone size come from that table. Counted in this sample were more than 50,000 clones; under 90% of them appeared once. The ten largest clones represent approximately 6.1% of the sample.

The source material was PBMCs, sampled from a glioma patient whose treatment included an IDH1 peptide vaccine. The chain couples TRBV19 to TRBJ2-7; TRBD2 matches 8 bases in the middle. This receptor was obtained from a man aged 50 to 59 with glioma. The nucleotide sequence is TGTGCCAGTAGTATCGGGGGGGATGCCTACGAGCAGTACTTC. This encodes CASSIGGDAYEQYF.